This is a list of T cell receptor beta chains from one sample in a study of T-cell reconstitution after alpha-beta-depleted transplantation in children. TCRdb itself ran the PCR reads through MiXCR, one entry per CDR3 protein. The sample consists of about 250,000 distinct CDR3 sequences, 20% to 30% of them appearing once. Material: PBMCs, mostly from graft donor cells, obtained 360 days after TCRalphabeta/CD19-depleted stem cell transplant. These receptor sequences come from a female patient aged 2-15 years who had a stem cell transplant for congenital amegakaryocytic thrombocytopenia, so the T cells may come from the graft donor. Both conserved end residues are part of each CDR3. D genes are given only for firm matches. Expanded clones are given a class, and other clones once, few, many or no size at all.

J | size | V | D | CDR3 | DNA
TRBJ1-1 | - | TRBV5-1 | - | CASSSEVTVNEAFF | TGCGCCAGCAGCTCGGAGGTGACAGTTAATGAAGCTTTCTTT
TRBJ2-5 | - | TRBV7-2 | - | CASSPRGGNQETQYF | TGTGCCAGCAGCCCCAGGGGAGGGAACCAAGAGACCCAGTACTTC
TRBJ2-1 | few | TRBV4-3 | - | CASSQRHGPFSNEQFF | TGCGCCAGCAGCCAGAGACACGGCCCGTTTTCCAATGAGCAGTTCTTC
TRBJ2-1 | - | TRBV20-1 | TRBD2 | CSARGLALARSSYNEQFF | TGCAGTGCTAGAGGTCTCGCACTAGCGAGGAGCTCCTACAATGAGCAGTTCTTC
TRBJ2-1 | few | TRBV28 | TRBD2 | CASPPPLAGARNEQFF | TGTGCCAGCCCTCCCCCCCTAGCGGGAGCTAGGAATGAGCAGTTCTTC
TRBJ2-2 | - | TRBV11-1 | TRBD2 | CTSTTSGETHANTGELFF | TGTACCAGCACTACTAGCGGGGAGACACACGCGAACACCGGGGAGCTGTTTTTT
TRBJ2-7 | - | TRBV27 | - | CASSFGGRRYEQYF | TGTGCCAGCAGTTTTGGGGGTAGGCGCTACGAGCAGTACTTC
TRBJ1-2 | few | TRBV2 | - | CASSRQREQYGYTF | TGTGCCAGCAGTAGACAGCGGGAACAATATGGCTACACCTTC
TRBJ2-2 | many | TRBV12-3/TRBV12-4 | TRBD1 | CASRTGTGYTGELFF | TGTGCCAGCAGAACCGGGACAGGGTACACCGGGGAGCTGTTTTTT
TRBJ2-5 | few | TRBV20-1 | - | CSARGEHWQETQYF | TGCAGTGCTAGAGGAGAACACTGGCAAGAGACCCAGTACTTC
TRBJ2-2 | many | TRBV7-3 | TRBD1 | CASSPQGQITGELFF | TGTGCCAGCAGCCCACAGGGACAGATCACCGGGGAGCTGTTTTTT
TRBJ2-3 | few | TRBV29-1 | - | CSVPTGAWRTSTDTQYF | TGCAGCGTCCCCACAGGTGCCTGGCGGACTAGCACAGATACGCAGTATTTT
TRBJ2-1 | - | TRBV30 | - | CAWSPGDEQFF | TGTGCCTGGAGTCCTGGGGATGAGCAGTTCTTC
TRBJ2-5 | few | TRBV20-1 | TRBD1 | CSAGNSGTEETQYF | TGCAGTGCTGGAAACTCCGGGACAGAAGAGACCCAGTACTTC
TRBJ2-2 | few | TRBV20-1 | - | CSARDRGTGELFF | TGCAGTGCTAGAGATCGAGGCACCGGGGAGCTGTTTTTT
TRBJ2-7 | few | TRBV5-1 | TRBD2 | CASSLADGGGSYEQYF | TGCGCCAGCAGCTTGGCCGACGGCGGGGGATCCTACGAGCAGTACTTC
TRBJ1-1 | many | TRBV24-1 | - | CAGALEAFF | TGTGCCGGAGCCCTTGAAGCTTTCTTT
TRBJ2-3 | few | TRBV20-1 | TRBD1 | CSARGQLGGTDTQYF | TGCAGTGCTAGGGGACAGCTAGGCGGGACAGATACGCAGTATTTT
TRBJ1-1 | - | TRBV24-1 | TRBD1 | CATRAQGAYTEAFF | TGTGCCACCAGGGCGCAGGGGGCCTACACTGAAGCTTTCTTT
TRBJ2-7 | few | TRBV11-3 | - | CASSLRGGTEQYF | TGTGCCAGCAGCTTAAGGGGCGGGACCGAGCAGTACTTC
TRBJ2-1 | - | TRBV2 | TRBD2 | CAFCLLAGGSVLNNEQFF | TGTGCCTTCTGTTTACTAGCGGGAGGTTCAGTCCTTAACAATGAGCAGTTCTTC
TRBJ1-1 | few | TRBV7-6 | - | CASSLGGRFTNTEAFF | TGTGCCAGCAGCTTAGGCGGGCGGTTCACGAACACTGAAGCTTTCTTT
TRBJ2-7 | few | TRBV28 | TRBD2 | CASVSSGVLYEQYF | TGTGCCAGCGTGTCTAGCGGGGTTCTCTACGAGCAGTACTTC
TRBJ2-3 | - | TRBV24-1 | TRBD2 | CATSELSSGSQADTQYF | TGTGCCACCAGTGAACTTTCTAGCGGGAGTCAGGCAGATACGCAGTATTTT
TRBJ2-3 | - | TRBV9 | - | CASSVGGGPTDTQYF | TGTGCCAGCAGCGTAGGGGGGGGGCCCACAGATACGCAGTATTTT
TRBJ2-1 | many | TRBV5-5 | TRBD2 | CASSAGRDSWNEQFF | TGTGCCAGCAGCGCAGGGAGGGATTCGTGGAATGAGCAGTTCTTC
TRBJ2-1 | many | TRBV7-8 | - | CASSARQYLAGSVEQFF | TGTGCCAGCAGCGCACGACAGTACCTAGCAGGCAGCGTTGAGCAGTTCTTC